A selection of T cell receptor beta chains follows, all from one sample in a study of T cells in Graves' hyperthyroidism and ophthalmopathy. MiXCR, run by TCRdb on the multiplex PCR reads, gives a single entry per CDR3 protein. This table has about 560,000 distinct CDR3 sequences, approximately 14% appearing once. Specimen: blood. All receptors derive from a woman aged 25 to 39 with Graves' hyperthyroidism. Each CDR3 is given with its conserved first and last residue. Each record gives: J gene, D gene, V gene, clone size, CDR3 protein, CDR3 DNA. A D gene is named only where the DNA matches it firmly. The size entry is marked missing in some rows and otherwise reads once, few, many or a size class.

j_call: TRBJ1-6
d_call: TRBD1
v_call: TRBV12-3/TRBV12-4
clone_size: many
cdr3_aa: CASSFSGGSPLHF
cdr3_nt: TGTGCCAGCAGTTTCTCAGGGGGGTCACCCCTCCACTTT

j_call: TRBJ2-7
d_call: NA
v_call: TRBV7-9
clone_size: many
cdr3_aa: CASSLKRGSPYEQYF
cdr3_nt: TGTGCCAGCAGCTTGAAGCGTGGCTCGCCCTACGAGCAGTACTTC

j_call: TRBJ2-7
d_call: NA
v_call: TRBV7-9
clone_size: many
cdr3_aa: CASSNKDLGIYEQYF
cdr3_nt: TGTGCCAGCAGCAACAAAGACCTAGGGATCTACGAGCAGTACTTC

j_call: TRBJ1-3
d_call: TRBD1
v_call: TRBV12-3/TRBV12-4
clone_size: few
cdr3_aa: CASSDTGAPGNTIYF
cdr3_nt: TGTGCCAGCAGCGACACAGGGGCTCCTGGAAACACCATATATTTT

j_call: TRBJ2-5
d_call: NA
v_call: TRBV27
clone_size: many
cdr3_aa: CASSNYPQETQYF
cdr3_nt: TGTGCCAGCAGTAACTACCCGCAAGAGACCCAGTACTTC

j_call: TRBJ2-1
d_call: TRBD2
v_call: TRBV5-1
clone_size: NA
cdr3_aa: CASSPGTSGSGYNEQFF
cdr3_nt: TGCGCCAGCAGCCCCGGGACTAGCGGGAGCGGGTACAATGAGCAGTTCTTC

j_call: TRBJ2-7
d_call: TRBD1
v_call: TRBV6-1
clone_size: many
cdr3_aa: CASSSRTGRSYEQYF
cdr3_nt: TGTGCCAGCAGTTCCCGGACAGGGCGCTCCTACGAGCAGTACTTC

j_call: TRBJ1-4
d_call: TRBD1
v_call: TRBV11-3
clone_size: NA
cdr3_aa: CASSLVRTGMNGKLFF
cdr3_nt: TGTGCCAGCAGCTTAGTTAGGACAGGCATGAATGGGAAACTGTTTTTT

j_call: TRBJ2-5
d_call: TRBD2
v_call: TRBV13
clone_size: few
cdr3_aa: CASSLRLPSGREETQYF
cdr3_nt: TGTGCCAGCAGCTTAAGGTTACCTAGCGGGAGAGAGGAGACCCAGTACTTC

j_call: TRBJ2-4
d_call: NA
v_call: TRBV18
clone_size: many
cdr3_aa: CASSPSGRKNIQYF
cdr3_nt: TGTGCCAGCTCACCATCGGGACGGAAAAACATTCAGTACTTC

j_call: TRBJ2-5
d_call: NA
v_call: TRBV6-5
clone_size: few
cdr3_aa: CASSYSQESETQYF
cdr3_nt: TGTGCCAGCAGTTACTCCCAGGAGAGCGAGACCCAGTACTTC

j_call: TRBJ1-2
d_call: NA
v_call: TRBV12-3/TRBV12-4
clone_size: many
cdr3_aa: CASTVGTAYGYTF
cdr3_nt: TGTGCCAGCACTGTCGGGACGGCCTATGGCTACACCTTC

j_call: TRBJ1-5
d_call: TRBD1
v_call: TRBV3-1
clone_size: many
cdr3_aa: CASSQGPFRQGAYQPQHF
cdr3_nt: TGTGCCAGCAGCCAAGGACCCTTCCGACAGGGGGCTTATCAGCCCCAGCATTTT

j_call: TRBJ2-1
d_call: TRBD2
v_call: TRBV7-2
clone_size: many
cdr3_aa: CASRAPGTSNNEQFF
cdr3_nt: TGTGCCAGCAGAGCACCCGGGACTAGCAATAATGAGCAGTTCTTC

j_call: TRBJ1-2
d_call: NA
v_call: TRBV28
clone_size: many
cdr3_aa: CASSLSGGPSYGYTF
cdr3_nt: TGTGCCAGCAGTTTATCGGGGGGCCCTAGCTATGGCTACACCTTC

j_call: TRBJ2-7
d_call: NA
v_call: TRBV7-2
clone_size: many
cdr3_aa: CASSPLTYEQYF
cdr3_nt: TGTGCCAGCAGCCCTTTGACCTACGAGCAGTACTTC

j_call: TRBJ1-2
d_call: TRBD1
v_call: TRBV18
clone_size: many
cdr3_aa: CASSPGQGGYGYTF
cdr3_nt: TGTGCCAGCAGCCCGGGACAGGGTGGCTATGGCTACACCTTC

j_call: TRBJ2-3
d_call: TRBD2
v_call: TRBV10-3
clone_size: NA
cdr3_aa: CAISKAGGTDTQYF
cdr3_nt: TGTGCCATCAGTAAAGCGGGGGGGACAGATACGCAGTATTTT

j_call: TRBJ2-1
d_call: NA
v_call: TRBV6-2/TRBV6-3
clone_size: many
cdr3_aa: CASSYSATGHNEQFF
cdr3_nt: TGTGCCAGCAGTTACTCGGCAACAGGTCACAATGAGCAGTTCTTC

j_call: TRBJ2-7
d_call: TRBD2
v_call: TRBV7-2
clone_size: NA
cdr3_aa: CASSLQAGVMNEQYF
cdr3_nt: TGTGCCAGCAGCTTACAAGCGGGAGTTATGAACGAGCAGTACTTC

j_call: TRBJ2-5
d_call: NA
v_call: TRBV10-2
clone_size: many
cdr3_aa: CASSDEGTMYQETQYF
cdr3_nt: TGCGCCAGCAGTGATGAGGGTACAATGTACCAAGAGACCCAGTACTTC

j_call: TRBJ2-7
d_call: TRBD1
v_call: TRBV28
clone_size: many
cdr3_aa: CASSTHHGTGTNEQYF
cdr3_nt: TGTGCCAGCAGTACACATCATGGGACAGGGACAAACGAGCAGTACTTC

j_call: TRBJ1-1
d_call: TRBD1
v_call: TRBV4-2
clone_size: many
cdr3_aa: CASSQRTGEAFF
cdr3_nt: TGTGCCAGCAGCCAAAGGACAGGTGAAGCTTTCTTT

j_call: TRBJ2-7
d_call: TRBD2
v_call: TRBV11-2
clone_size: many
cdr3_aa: CASSLIATGGIGEQYF
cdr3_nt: TGTGCCAGCAGCTTAATCGCTACGGGAGGAATAGGCGAGCAGTACTTC

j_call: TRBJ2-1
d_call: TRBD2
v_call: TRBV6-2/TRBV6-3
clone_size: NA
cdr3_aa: CASISYSGGSSYNEQFF
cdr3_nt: TGTGCCAGCATCTCTTATTCGGGAGGGAGCTCCTACAATGAGCAGTTCTTC

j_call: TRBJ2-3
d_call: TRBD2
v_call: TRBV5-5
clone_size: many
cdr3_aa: CASARPSGGTDTQYF
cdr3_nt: TGTGCCAGCGCCCGACCTAGCGGAGGGACAGATACGCAGTATTTT

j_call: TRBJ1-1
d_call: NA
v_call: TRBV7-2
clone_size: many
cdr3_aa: CASSSAGVGTEAFF
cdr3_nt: TGTGCCAGCAGCTCCGCAGGGGTTGGGACTGAAGCTTTCTTT